These 15 T cell receptor beta chains came from one sample sequenced in a study of blood T cell repertoires in COVID-19. The table came from immunoSEQ multiplex PCR; TCRdb's copy has only in-frame clones and leaves some out. Found here are 70,000 to 90,000 clones, around 75% of them singletons; the top ten hold approximately 25%. Sequenced input: peripheral blood. The receptors were gathered from a human donor in a cohort sampled during active COVID-19.

The chain joins TRBV5-1 to TRBJ1-1; D uncertain. V lost 1 base and J lost 6, with 10 bases in between. This CDR3 contains 13 residues. Per germline, CDR1 SGHRS and CDR2 YFSETQ. CDR3 sequence reads: CASSLTGSPEAFF. The CDR3 DNA sequence: TGCGCCAGCAGCTTGACGGGGTCTCCTGAAGCTTTCTTT.

The chain recombines TRBV6-1 with TRBJ2-3, with TRBD1 identical over 8 bases. CDR1 MNHNS and CDR2 SASEGT come from the germline V gene. Trimming removed 3 bases from V and 7 bases from J; junction bases left unmatched: 18. The CDR3 has 18 amino acids. CDR3 nucleotide sequence: TGTGCCAGCAGTGACCCAGGGGGCGCGGTTGGGCCGGCTTATACGCAGTATTTT. It encodes CASSDPGGAVGPAYTQYF.

The chain recombines TRBV12-3 or TRBV12-4 with TRBJ2-5; D is uncertain. The length of the CDR3 is 13 residues. V was pared by 7 bases and J by 7 bases, with 16 bases between. The CDR3 here is CASTQQEAGTQYF. CDR3 coding DNA: TGTGCCAGCACTCAACAAGAAGCAGGGACCCAGTACTTC.

The chain employs TRBV27 and TRBJ2-5; D is unclear. Germline CDR1 MNHEY, CDR2 SMNVEV (reference sequence). The CDR3 is 16 residues long. V dropped 0 bases and J dropped 5 bases, with 16 bases sitting between them. In DNA form, the CDR3 reads TGTGCCAGCAGTTTATCACCTGGGCAGAAACGGGAGACCCAGTACTTC. This encodes CASSLSPGQKRETQYF.

The CDR3 nucleotides are TGCGCCAGCAGCTTGGGACAGTTCGCGAACACCGGGGAGCTGTTTTTT. Translation gives CASSLGQFANTGELFF. The V and J genes are TRBV5-1 and TRBJ2-2; a weak D match, TRBD1 (5 bases). V gave up 0 bases and J gave up 0 bases, with 9 bases separating them. Germline assignment: CDR1 SGHRS and CDR2 YFSETQ. The CDR3 is made up of 16 amino acids.

The genes are TRBV5-4 and TRBJ1-1; 8 positions agree with TRBD1. The CDR3 runs to 13 residues. The V segment lost 4 bases and the J segment 5 bases; nucleotides outside the gene matches: 4. Germline V CDR1 and CDR2: SGHNT, YYREEE (reference sequence). The CDR3 DNA follows: TGTGCCAGCAGCACAGACAGGGGAACTGAAGCTTTCTTT. Translation gives CASSTDRGTEAFF.

In its sample, this clone was seen once. This chain links TRBV4-3 with TRBJ1-2; 10 nucleotides match TRBD1. Germline values: CDR1 LGHNA, CDR2 YSLEER. This CDR3 is 14 amino acids long. Unmatched junction bases numbered 6, after V lost 3 bases and J lost 8 bases. DNA for the CDR3: TGCGCCAGCAGCCACCCGGACAGGGGGAGCGGCTACACCTTC. Its protein is CASSHPDRGSGYTF.

This clone was seen only a few times. For the CDR3, the DNA is TGTGCCAGCGCGACAGGGAGCACTGAAGCTTTCTTT. Encoded protein: CASATGSTEAFF. The chain employs TRBV2 and TRBJ1-1, with TRBD1 matching over 7 bases. Germline lookup yields CDR1 SNHLY and CDR2 FYNNEI. With V trimmed by 8 bases and J by 4 bases, 4 bases remained unmatched. The CDR3 runs 12 residues.

V gene TRBV10-3 combines with J gene TRBJ2-5; D is uncertain. The length of the CDR3 is 13 residues. Germline V gene lookup returns CDR1 ENHRY and CDR2 SYGVKD. Trimming removed 10 bases from V and 2 bases from J, with 14 bases in between. The CDR3 coding sequence is TGTGCCACCCACGCAAGAGTACAAGAGACCCAGTACTTC. Amino acids: CATHARVQETQYF.

The V call is TRBV5-1, the J call TRBJ2-7; a possible D gene is TRBD1 (5 bases). Germline V lookup: CDR1 SGHRS, CDR2 YFSETQ. V dropped 1 base and J dropped 2 bases, with 7 bases sitting between them. This CDR3 spans 13 amino acids. The CDR3 spells CASSLTGPYEQYF. CDR3 bases: TGCGCCAGCAGCTTGACAGGACCCTACGAGCAGTACTTC.

This rearrangement joins TRBV19 to TRBJ1-2; TRBD1 is a possible D gene (5 bases). The CDR3 runs 13 residues. The V gene lost 1 base and the J gene lost 4 bases, with 7 bases spanning the gap. Per the germline V gene, CDR1 is LNHDA and CDR2 is SQIVND (reference sequence). The CDR3 loop reads CASSIGQGYGYTF. CDR3 nucleotide sequence: TGTGCCAGTAGTATAGGGCAGGGCTATGGCTACACCTTC.

The chain employs TRBV5-4 and TRBJ1-1, with D perhaps TRBD1 (5 bases). CDR3 length: 13 residues. Germline-derived CDR1 and CDR2 are SGHNT and YYREEE (reference sequence). With 4 bases removed from V and 3 bases from J, the gap between germline ends came to 10 bases. CDR3 bases: TGTGCCAGCAGCGGGGCCGTTTACACTGAAGCTTTCTTT. This codes for CASSGAVYTEAFF.

The chain couples TRBV27 to TRBJ2-2, with 7 bases identical to TRBD2. Germline V CDR1 and CDR2: MNHEY, SMNVEV (reference sequence). The CDR3 spans 16 residues. The V and J ends lost 3 bases and 0 bases, in that order; junction bases with no gene match: 4. Written as DNA, the CDR3 is TGTGCCAGCAGTTTGACTAGCCCAGCGAACACCGGGGAGCTGTTTTTT. It yields the protein CASSLTSPANTGELFF.

V is TRBV7-8 and J is TRBJ2-5; 7 nucleotides match TRBD2. The germline gives CDR1 SGHVS, CDR2 FQNEAQ. V lost 6 bases to trimming and J lost 7 bases; unmatched junction nucleotides: 8. The CDR3 is made up of 13 amino acids. The chain's CDR3 is CASSSNGGGTQYF. The CDR3 bases are TGTGCCAGCAGTTCTAATGGGGGGGGGACCCAGTACTTC.

V gene TRBV10-3 combines with J gene TRBJ2-1, with 8 bases identical to TRBD1. The germline CDR1 and CDR2 sequences are ENHRY and SYGVKD. The CDR3 runs 13 residues. With V trimmed by 7 bases and J by 8 bases, 7 bases remained unmatched. The CDR3 loop reads CAITQGVGDEQFF. Written as DNA, the CDR3 is TGTGCCATCACACAGGGGGTCGGGGATGAGCAGTTCTTC.